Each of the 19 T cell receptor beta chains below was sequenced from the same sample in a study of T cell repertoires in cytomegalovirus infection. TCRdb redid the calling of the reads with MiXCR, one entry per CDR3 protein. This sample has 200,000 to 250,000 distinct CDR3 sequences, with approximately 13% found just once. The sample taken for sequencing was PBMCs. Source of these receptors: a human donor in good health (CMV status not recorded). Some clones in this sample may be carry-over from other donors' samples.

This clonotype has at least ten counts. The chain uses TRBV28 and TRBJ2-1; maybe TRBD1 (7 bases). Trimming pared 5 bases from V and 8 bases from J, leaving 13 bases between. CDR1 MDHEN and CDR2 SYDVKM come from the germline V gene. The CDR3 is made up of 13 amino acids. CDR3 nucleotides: TGTGCCAGCAGTCCCGACAGGGACTATGAGCAGTTCTTC. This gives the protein CASSPDRDYEQFF.

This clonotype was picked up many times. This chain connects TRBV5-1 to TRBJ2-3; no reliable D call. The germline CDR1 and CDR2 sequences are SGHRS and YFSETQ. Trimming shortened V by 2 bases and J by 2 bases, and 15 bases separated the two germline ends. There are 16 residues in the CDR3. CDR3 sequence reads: CASSLDGFSSTDTQYF. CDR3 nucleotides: TGCGCCAGCAGCTTAGACGGATTCTCCTCCACAGATACGCAGTATTTT.

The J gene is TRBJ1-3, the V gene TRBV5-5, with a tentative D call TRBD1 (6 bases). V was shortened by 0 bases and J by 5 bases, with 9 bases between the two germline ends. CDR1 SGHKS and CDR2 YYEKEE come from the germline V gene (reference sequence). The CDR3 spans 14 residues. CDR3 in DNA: TGTGCCAGCAGCTTGGTGGGGGCTAGAAACACCATATATTTT. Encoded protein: CASSLVGARNTIYF. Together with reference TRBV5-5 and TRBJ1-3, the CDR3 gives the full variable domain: DAGVTQSPTHLIKTRGQQVTLRCSPISGHKSVSWYQQVLGQGPQFIFQYYEKEERGRGNFPDRFSARQFPNYSSELNVNALLLGDSALYLCASSLVGARNTIYFGEGSWLTVV.

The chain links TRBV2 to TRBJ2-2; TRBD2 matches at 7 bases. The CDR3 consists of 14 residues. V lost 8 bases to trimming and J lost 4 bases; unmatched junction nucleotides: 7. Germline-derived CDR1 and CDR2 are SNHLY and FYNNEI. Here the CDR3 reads CASRAGVSTGELFF. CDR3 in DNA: TGTGCCAGCCGGGCGGGAGTTTCCACCGGGGAGCTGTTTTTT.

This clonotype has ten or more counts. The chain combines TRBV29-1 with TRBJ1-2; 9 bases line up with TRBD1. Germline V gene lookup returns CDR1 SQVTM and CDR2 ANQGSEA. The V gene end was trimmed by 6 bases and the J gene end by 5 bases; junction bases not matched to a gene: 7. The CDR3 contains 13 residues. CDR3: CSVRTGGAYGYTF. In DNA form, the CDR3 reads TGCAGCGTCCGCACAGGGGGCGCTTATGGCTACACCTTC.

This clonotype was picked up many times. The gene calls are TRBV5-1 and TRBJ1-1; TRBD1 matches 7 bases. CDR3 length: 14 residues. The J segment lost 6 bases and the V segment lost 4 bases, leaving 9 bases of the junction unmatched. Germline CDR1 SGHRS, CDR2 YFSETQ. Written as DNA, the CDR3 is TGCGCCAGCAGCGGGGGCAGGGGGAATGCTGAAGCTTTCTTT. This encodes CASSGGRGNAEAFF. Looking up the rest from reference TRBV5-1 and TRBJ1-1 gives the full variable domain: KAGVTQTPRYLIKTRGQQVTLSCSPISGHRSVSWYQQTPGQGLQFLFEYFSETQRNKGNFPGRFSGRQFSNSRSEMNVSTLELGDSALYLCASSGGRGNAEAFFGQGTRLTVV.

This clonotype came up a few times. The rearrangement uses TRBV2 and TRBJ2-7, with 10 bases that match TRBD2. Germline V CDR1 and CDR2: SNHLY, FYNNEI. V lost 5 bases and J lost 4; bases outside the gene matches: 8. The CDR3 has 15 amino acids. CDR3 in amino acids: CASSPWSGRVYEQYF. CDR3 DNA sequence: TGTGCCAGCAGTCCATGGAGCGGGAGGGTATACGAGCAGTACTTC.

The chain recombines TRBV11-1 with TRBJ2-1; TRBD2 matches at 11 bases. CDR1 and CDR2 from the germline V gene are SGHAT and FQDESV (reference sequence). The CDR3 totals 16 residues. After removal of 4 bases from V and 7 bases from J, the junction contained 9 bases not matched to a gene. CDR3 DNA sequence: TGTGCCAGCAGCTCGCCACTAGCGGGAGTCAGTAATGAGCAGTTCTTC. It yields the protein CASSSPLAGVSNEQFF.

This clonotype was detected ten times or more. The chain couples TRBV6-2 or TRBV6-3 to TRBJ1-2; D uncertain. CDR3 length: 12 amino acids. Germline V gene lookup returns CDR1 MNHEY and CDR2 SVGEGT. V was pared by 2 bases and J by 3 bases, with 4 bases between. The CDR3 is CASSYGDYGYTF. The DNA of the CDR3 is TGTGCCAGCAGTTACGGGGACTATGGCTACACCTTC.

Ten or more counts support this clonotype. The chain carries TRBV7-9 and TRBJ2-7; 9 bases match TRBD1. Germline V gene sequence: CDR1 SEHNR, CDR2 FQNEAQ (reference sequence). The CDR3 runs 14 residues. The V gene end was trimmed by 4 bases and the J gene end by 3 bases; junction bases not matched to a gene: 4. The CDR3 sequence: CASSSRTGVYEQYF. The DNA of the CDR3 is TGTGCCAGCAGCTCCCGGACAGGGGTCTACGAGCAGTACTTC.

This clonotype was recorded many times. CDR3 sequence (DNA): TGTGCCAGCAGCCAGGACGGACTACTCTCCTACAATGAGCAGTTCTTC. The encoded protein is CASSQDGLLSYNEQFF. J is TRBJ2-1 and V is TRBV7-3; maybe TRBD2 (6 bases). The CDR3 sequence is 16 residues long. Germline V gene data show CDR1 as SGHTA and CDR2 as FQGTGA. V lost 5 bases and J lost 0, with 14 bases in between. The full variable domain, with the rest looked up from reference TRBV7-3 and TRBJ2-1, is GAGVSQTPSNKVTEKGKYVELRCDPISGHTALYWYRQSLGQGPEFLIYFQGTGAADDSGLPNDRFFAVRPEGSVSTLKIQRTERGDSAVYLCASSQDGLLSYNEQFFGPGTRLTVL.

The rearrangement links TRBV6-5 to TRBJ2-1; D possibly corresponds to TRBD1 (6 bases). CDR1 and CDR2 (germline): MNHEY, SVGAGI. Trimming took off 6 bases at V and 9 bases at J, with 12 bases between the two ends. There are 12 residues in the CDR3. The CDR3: CASRDGGREQFF. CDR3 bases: TGTGCCAGCAGGGATGGGGGCCGTGAGCAGTTCTTC.

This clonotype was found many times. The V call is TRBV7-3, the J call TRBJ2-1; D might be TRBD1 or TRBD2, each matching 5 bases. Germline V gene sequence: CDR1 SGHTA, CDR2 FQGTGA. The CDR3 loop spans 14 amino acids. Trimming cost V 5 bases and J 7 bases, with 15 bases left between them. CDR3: CASSPGPAPNEQFF. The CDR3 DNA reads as TGTGCCAGCAGCCCGGGACCTGCCCCTAATGAGCAGTTCTTC.

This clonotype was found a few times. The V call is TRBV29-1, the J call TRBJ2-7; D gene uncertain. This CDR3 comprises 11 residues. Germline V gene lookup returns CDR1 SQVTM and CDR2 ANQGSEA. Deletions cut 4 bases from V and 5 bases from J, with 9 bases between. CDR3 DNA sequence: TGCAGCGTTGTAACACTTGACGAGCAGTACTTC. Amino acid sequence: CSVVTLDEQYF.

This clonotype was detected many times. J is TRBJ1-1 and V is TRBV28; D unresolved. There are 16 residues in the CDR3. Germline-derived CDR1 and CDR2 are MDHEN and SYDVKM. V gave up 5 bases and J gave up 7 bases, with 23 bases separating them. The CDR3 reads CASSTPRTAQWGEAFF. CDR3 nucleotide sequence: TGTGCCAGCAGTACCCCCCGGACCGCCCAGTGGGGTGAAGCTTTCTTT.

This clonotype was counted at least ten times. The CDR3 region is CASSRTGKNTEAFF. The CDR3, as DNA: TGTGCCAGCAGCCGGACAGGGAAGAACACTGAAGCTTTCTTT. The chain carries TRBV7-2 and TRBJ1-1, with 8 bases aligning to TRBD1. CDR1 SGHTA and CDR2 FQGNSA come from the germline V gene. The CDR3 totals 14 residues. V dropped 5 bases and J dropped 1; count of bases not matched to a gene: 3. The full variable domain, in which reference TRBV7-2 and TRBJ1-1 provide the parts outside the CDR3, is GAGVSQSPSNKVTEKGKDVELRCDPISGHTALYWYRQSLGQGLEFLIYFQGNSAPDKSGLPSDRFSAERTGGSVSTLTIQRTQQEDSAVYLCASSRTGKNTEAFFGQGTRLTVV.

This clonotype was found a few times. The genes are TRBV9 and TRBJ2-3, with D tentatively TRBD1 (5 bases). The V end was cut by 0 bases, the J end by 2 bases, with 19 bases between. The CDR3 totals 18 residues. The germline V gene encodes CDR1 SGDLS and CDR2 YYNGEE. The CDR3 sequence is CASSVAQGHGSITDTQYF. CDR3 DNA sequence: TGTGCCAGCAGCGTAGCTCAGGGCCACGGCTCAATCACAGATACGCAGTATTTT.

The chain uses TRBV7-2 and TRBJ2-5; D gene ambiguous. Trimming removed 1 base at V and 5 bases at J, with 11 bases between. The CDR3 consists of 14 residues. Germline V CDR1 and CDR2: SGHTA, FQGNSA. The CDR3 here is CASSLVGVRETQYF. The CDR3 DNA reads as TGTGCCAGCAGCTTAGTTGGGGTCAGGGAGACCCAGTACTTC.

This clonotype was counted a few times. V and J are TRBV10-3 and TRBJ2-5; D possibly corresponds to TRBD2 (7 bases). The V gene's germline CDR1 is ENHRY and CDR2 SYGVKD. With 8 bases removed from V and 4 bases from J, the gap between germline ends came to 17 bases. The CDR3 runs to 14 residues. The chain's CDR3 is CAIRGGGGGETQYF. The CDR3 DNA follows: TGTGCCATCCGAGGGGGGGGCGGAGGAGAGACCCAGTACTTC.